This T cell receptor beta chain was identified in a study of persistence of HIV-infected CD4 T cells. Overlapping HIV-1 Gag 15-mer peptides at approximately 1 ug per peptide per mL were used. CD40L/CD69 double-negative CD45RO-high memory CD4+ T cells were collected. Concerning this clone: Its antigen is not known.

This CDR3 contains 14 residues. V shed 5 bases and J 3 bases; nucleotides not matched to a gene: 7. CDR1 is SQVTM, CDR2 ANQGSEA, per germline. Sequencing used immunoSEQ version 4 in survey mode. The protocol was immunoSEQ multiplex PCR, while the TCRdb copy is restricted to in-frame clones and leaves out a portion. Of approximately 65,000 clones in the sample, more than 70% are singletons; the top ten hold about 1.5%. Sequenced material: CD4+ T cells sorted from PBMCs after approximately 20-hour stimulation, taken from a patient who received antiretroviral therapy. The chain employs TRBV29-1 and TRBJ1-1; TRBD1 agrees at 9 bases. This sequence was found in an adult man with HIV who was CMV-seropositive. The CDR3 sequence is CSVSDRGRDTEAFF. CDR3 coding DNA: TGCAGCGTTTCCGACAGGGGGAGGGACACTGAAGCTTTCTTT.